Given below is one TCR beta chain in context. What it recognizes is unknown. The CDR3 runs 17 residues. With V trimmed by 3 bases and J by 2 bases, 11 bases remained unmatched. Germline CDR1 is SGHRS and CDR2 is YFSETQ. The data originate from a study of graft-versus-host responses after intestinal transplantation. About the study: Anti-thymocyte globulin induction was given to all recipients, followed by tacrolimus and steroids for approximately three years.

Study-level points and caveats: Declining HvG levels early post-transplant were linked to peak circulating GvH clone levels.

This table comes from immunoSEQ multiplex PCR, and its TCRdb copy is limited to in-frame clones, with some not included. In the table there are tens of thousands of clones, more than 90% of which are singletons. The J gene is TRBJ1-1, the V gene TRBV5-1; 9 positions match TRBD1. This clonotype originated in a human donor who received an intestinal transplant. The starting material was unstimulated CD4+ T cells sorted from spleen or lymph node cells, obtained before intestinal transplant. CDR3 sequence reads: CASSSRDRDPLNTEAFF. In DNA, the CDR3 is TGCGCCAGCAGCTCCCGGGACAGGGACCCCCTTAACACTGAAGCTTTCTTT.